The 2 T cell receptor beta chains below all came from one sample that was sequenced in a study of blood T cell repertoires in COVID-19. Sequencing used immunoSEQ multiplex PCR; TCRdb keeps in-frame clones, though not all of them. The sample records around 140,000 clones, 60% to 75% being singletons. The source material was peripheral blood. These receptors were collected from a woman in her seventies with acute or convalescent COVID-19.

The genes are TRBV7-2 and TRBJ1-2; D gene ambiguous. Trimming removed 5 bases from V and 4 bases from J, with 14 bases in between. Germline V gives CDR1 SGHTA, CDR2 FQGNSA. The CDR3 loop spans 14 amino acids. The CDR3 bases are TGTGCCAGCAGCCCACCCCGGCCGGGCTATGGCTACACCTTC. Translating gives CASSPPRPGYGYTF.

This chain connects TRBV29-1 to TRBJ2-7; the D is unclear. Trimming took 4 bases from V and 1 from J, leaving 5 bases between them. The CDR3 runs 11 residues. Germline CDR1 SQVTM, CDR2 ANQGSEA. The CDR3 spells CSVARSYEQYF. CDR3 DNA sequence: TGCAGCGTTGCCAGGTCCTACGAGCAGTACTTC.